This T cell receptor beta chain was sequenced in a study of CD8 T cells in Susac syndrome. As for this clonotype: Its antigen is still unknown.

Random hexamers served to reverse transcribe roughly 0.5 to 1 ug RNA. Via MiXCR, TCRdb re-called the immunoSEQ multiplex PCR reads, giving one row per CDR3 protein. The sample shows fewer than 200,000 distinct CDR3 sequences, 80% to 95% of them seen only once. The V gene's germline CDR1 is SEHNR and CDR2 FQNEAQ (reference sequence). V was pared by 5 bases and J by 7 bases, with 11 bases between. The CDR3 totals 12 residues. Points from the study as a whole: That the number of individuals in its TCR sequencing and HLA analysis was relatively small was acknowledged by the study.

The authors carried out high-throughput sequencing of TCR beta. They applied it to CD8+ and CD4+ T cells obtained from blood. Specimen: CD4+ T cells from PBMCs. This receptor was obtained from a human donor in good health. The chain joins TRBV7-9 to TRBJ1-2, with a weak D call TRBD1 (6 bases). The CDR3 is CASSPGQFGYTF. DNA of the CDR3: TGTGCCAGCAGCCCCGGACAGTTTGGCTACACCTTC.